These 4 T cell receptor beta chains came from one sample sequenced in a study of blood T cell repertoires in COVID-19. Sequencing was performed with immunoSEQ multiplex PCR; in TCRdb, only in-frame clones are kept and a portion is missing. The sample records about 220,000 clones, approximately 78% being singletons. The sample was peripheral blood. These receptors came from an older woman with COVID-19, enrolled during active disease.

The chain carries TRBV5-1 and TRBJ1-4; D not certain. The length of the CDR3 is 16 residues. CDR1 and CDR2 (germline): SGHRS, YFSETQ. Trimming stripped 1 base from V and 0 bases from J, with 10 bases between. CDR3 loop: CASSLPAGTTNEKLFF. The CDR3 DNA is TGCGCCAGCAGCTTGCCGGCAGGAACAACTAATGAAAAACTGTTTTTT. The full variable domain, in which reference TRBV5-1 and TRBJ1-4 provide the parts outside the CDR3, is KAGVTQTPRYLIKTRGQQVTLSCSPISGHRSVSWYQQTPGQGLQFLFEYFSETQRNKGNFPGRFSGRQFSNSRSEMNVSTLELGDSALYLCASSLPAGTTNEKLFFGSGTQLSVL.

The chain carries TRBV24-1 and TRBJ2-1; 10 nucleotides line up with TRBD1. Germline CDR1 and CDR2: KGHDR and SFDVKD. The V gene end was trimmed by 4 bases and the J gene end by 5 bases; junction bases not matched to a gene: 7. The CDR3 loop spans 16 amino acids. CDR3 sequence reads: CATSEFDRGRNNEQFF. The CDR3 coding sequence is TGTGCCACCAGTGAATTCGACAGGGGGCGGAACAATGAGCAGTTCTTC.

This clone appeared a single time. This chain connects TRBV7-8 to TRBJ2-4; 9 positions match TRBD1. This CDR3 is 18 amino acids long. Trimming removed 0 bases from V and 1 base from J; junction bases left unmatched: 7. Germline CDR1 SGHVS, CDR2 FQNEAQ. The CDR3 coding sequence is TGTGCCAGCAGCTTAGCTCACAGGGGGCGGGACGCCAAAAACATTCAGTACTTC. Amino acids: CASSLAHRGRDAKNIQYF.

In this sample, this clone turned up many times. The chain combines TRBV19 with TRBJ1-2, with TRBD1 as a possible D gene (5 bases). CDR1 and CDR2 (germline): LNHDA, SQIVND (reference sequence). This CDR3 is built from 13 residues. The V end was cut by 3 bases, the J end by 8 bases, with 13 bases between. The CDR3 here is CASSITQGSGYTF. The CDR3 DNA reads as TGTGCCAGTAGTATTACCCAGGGAAGCGGCTACACCTTC.